This is a list of T cell receptor beta chains from one sample in a study of CD8+ T cells in alopecia areata. Using immunoSEQ multiplex PCR, the repertoire was profiled, and TCRdb retains in-frame clones only, with some absent. The table lists about 140,000 clones, nearly 55% of them singletons. The sample was CD8+ T cells sorted from blood, taken at week 4, from a patient treated with tofacitinib. All receptors come from a human donor with alopecia areata. CDR3s include the opening cysteine and the closing phenylalanine or tryptophan. A D gene is named only where the DNA matches it firmly. A clone size is listed for some rows: how often the clone was seen (once, few, many), or a class if it is expanded.

>TRBV5-4|13|.|TRBJ2-7|.
TGTGCCAGCAGCGCTGGGGGGTCCTACGAGCAGTACTTC
CASSAGGSYEQYF
>TRBV2|14|.|TRBJ1-1|.
TGTGCCAGCTTTCTACGGACCGGCGGGACTGAAGCTTTCTTT
CASFLRTGGTEAFF
>TRBV29-1|12|.|TRBJ1-1|.
TGCAGCGTTGACGGGGAAGGGGCTGAAGCTTTCTTT
CSVDGEGAEAFF
>TRBV7-8|14|few|TRBJ2-7|.
TGTGCCAGCAGCTCCGAGGGGGGGGTGAACGAGCAGTACTTC
CASSSEGGVNEQYF
>TRBV2|14|.|TRBJ2-3|TRBD2
TGTGCCAGCCATACTAGCGGGGGCACAGATACGCAGTATTTT
CASHTSGGTDTQYF
>TRBV11-2|11|.|TRBJ2-1|.
TGTGCCAGCAGCTTACGGTATGAGCAGTTCTTC
CASSLRYEQFF
>TRBV18|13|.|TRBJ2-7|.
TGTGCCAGCTCACCGTTGTCGCCCTACGAGCAGTACTTC
CASSPLSPYEQYF
>TRBV4-1|15|.|TRBJ1-5|TRBD1
TGCGCCAGCAGCCTTCGGGACAGTCCGAATCAGCCCCAGCATTTT
CASSLRDSPNQPQHF
>TRBV7-6|13|.|TRBJ2-5|.
TGTGCCAGCAGCCCCGGGGGGCCGGAGACCCAGTACTTC
CASSPGGPETQYF
>TRBV27|14|.|TRBJ2-1|.
TGTGCCAGCAGTTTAACTCGTCGGTACAATGAGCAGTTCTTC
CASSLTRRYNEQFF
>TRBV27|15|few|TRBJ1-5|TRBD1
TGTGCCAGCAGTACCGGGACAGGTAGCAATCAGCCCCAGCATTTT
CASSTGTGSNQPQHF
>TRBV11-2|11|few|TRBJ2-1|.
TGTGCCAGCAGCGGCTACAATGAGCAGTTCTTC
CASSGYNEQFF
>TRBV14|16|few|TRBJ2-7|.
TGTGCCAGCAGCCAAGGCCACAGGGGACTCTCCTACGAGCAGTACTTC
CASSQGHRGLSYEQYF
>TRBV27|15|.|TRBJ1-2|TRBD1
TGTGCCAGCAGTTTATCTCGGGACAGCAACTATGGCTACACCTTC
CASSLSRDSNYGYTF
>TRBV6-5|14|few|TRBJ2-2|TRBD1
TGTGCCAGCAGAGGACAGGGAGACACCGGGGAGCTGTTTTTT
CASRGQGDTGELFF
>TRBV27|14|few|TRBJ1-2|TRBD1
TGTGCCATCAGTGGTAGGGGGCTCCTGGCCGGAGATACCTTC
CAISGRGLLAGDTF
>TRBV6-1|18|.|TRBJ1-2|TRBD1
TGTGCCAGCAGTGAAGCGATGGGACAGGGCCCCCTCGGCTATGGCTACACCTTC
CASSEAMGQGPLGYGYTF
>TRBV10-3|17|.|TRBJ2-7|TRBD1
TGTGCCATCAGTGTAACGTCCGGGGACAGTAGCTCCTACGAGCAGTACTTC
CAISVTSGDSSSYEQYF
>TRBV29-1|12|.|TRBJ2-7|TRBD1
TGCAGCGTTGTTGGGACAGCCGCCGAGCAGTACTTC
CSVVGTAAEQYF
>TRBV5-1|16|.|TRBJ2-7|.
TGCGCCAGCAGCTTGGTTATCAATCAGGGCTCTCCGGAGCAGTACTTC
CASSLVINQGSPEQYF
>TRBV27|14|many|TRBJ2-3|.
TGTGCCAGCAGTTCGAGGGGTAGCACAGATACGCAGTATTTT
CASSSRGSTDTQYF
>TRBV12-5|13|.|TRBJ2-3|.
TGTGCTAGTGGATTAGCGGCCACAGATACGCAGTATTTT
CASGLAATDTQYF
>TRBV14|13|.|TRBJ2-5|.
TGTGCCAGCAGCCAATGGGTGGATCAGACCCAGTACTTC
CASSQWVDQTQYF
>TRBV13|13|few|TRBJ1-2|.
TGTGCCAGCAGCCCGACCGGGCCTCGCGGCTACACCTTC
CASSPTGPRGYTF
>TRBV4-1|15|once|TRBJ2-2|TRBD1
TGCGCCAGCAGCCAATACAGGGGGAACACCGGGGAGCTGTTTTTT
CASSQYRGNTGELFF
>TRBV30|15|.|TRBJ2-7|.
TGTGCCTCATACGACTGGGACGGATTCTCCTACGAGCAGTACTTC
CASYDWDGFSYEQYF
>TRBV4-1|18|.|TRBJ1-5|.
TGCGCCAGCAGCCAGCCTCCTGGGGACACATATAGCAATCAGCCCCAGCATTTT
CASSQPPGDTYSNQPQHF
>TRBV27|16|few|TRBJ2-7|TRBD1
TGTGCCAGCTCCCAAGCCCCCGGGACAGGGTCCTACGAGCAGTACTTC
CASSQAPGTGSYEQYF
>TRBV30|12|.|TRBJ2-2|.
TGTGCCTGGAGTTCTCCTACCGGGGAGCTGTTTTTT
CAWSSPTGELFF
>TRBV5-1|12|.|TRBJ2-7|TRBD1
TGCGCCAGCACCGGGACAGGTGAGGAGCAGTACTTC
CASTGTGEEQYF
>TRBV30|13|.|TRBJ1-2|TRBD1
TGTGCCTGGAGTATAGGGGGCAAATATGGCTACACCTTC
CAWSIGGKYGYTF
>TRBV30|15|.|TRBJ1-1|.
TGTGCCTGGAGGGTACGGGGGGCGGGGTACACTGAAGCTTTCTTT
CAWRVRGAGYTEAFF
>TRBV15|15|few|TRBJ1-6|.
TGTGCCACCAGCAGCCGAGGACGGATGAATTCACCCCTCCACTTT
CATSSRGRMNSPLHF
>TRBV2|15|.|TRBJ2-7|.
TGTGCCAGCAGTGAAGGTGGGACACCCTTTTACGAGCAGTACTTC
CASSEGGTPFYEQYF
>TRBV7-6|17|few|TRBJ2-3|.
TGTGCCAGCAGCTCGGGGTGGGGGCGCGGAGGGACAGATACGCAGTATTTT
CASSSGWGRGGTDTQYF
>TRBV27|14|.|TRBJ2-2|.
TGTGCCAGCAGTTTATTGGGGGGCACCGGGGAGCTGTTTTTT
CASSLLGGTGELFF
>TRBV11-2|15|.|TRBJ2-5|TRBD2
TGTGCCAGCAGCTTACTAGCGGGGGGGCCGGAGACCCAGTACTTC
CASSLLAGGPETQYF
>TRBV19|16|few|TRBJ1-5|.
TGTGCCACCGGAGGGGCAGGGAGGTATAGCAATCAGCCCCAGCATTTT
CATGGAGRYSNQPQHF
>TRBV7-8|18|.|TRBJ2-1|TRBD2
TGTGCCAGCAGCTTAGGGGCTAGCGGGGGCCTTTCCTACAATGAGCAGTTCTTC
CASSLGASGGLSYNEQFF
>TRBV25-1|14|once|TRBJ1-1|.
TGTGCCAGCAGTGAATGGGGGGGTGACACTGAAGCTTTCTTT
CASSEWGGDTEAFF
>TRBV7-6|14|few|TRBJ1-5|.
TGTGCCAGCAGATTAGACAGTTGCAATCAGCCCCAGCATTTT
CASRLDSCNQPQHF
>TRBV27|16|once|TRBJ2-6|.
TGTGCCAGCAGTCGGGCTCCGGCCGGTGGGGCCAACGTCCTGACTTTC
CASSRAPAGGANVLTF
>TRBV30|14|.|TRBJ1-5|.
TGTGCCTGGAGTTCCCTGAGTAGCAATCAGCCCCAGCATTTT
CAWSSLSSNQPQHF
>TRBV5-1|15|.|TRBJ1-6|.
TGCGCCAGCAGCACCCGGGGCGGTTATAATTCACCCCTCCACTTT
CASSTRGGYNSPLHF
>TRBV7-9|16|once|TRBJ2-6|.
TGTGCCAGCAGCTTAGTGGTGCACTCTGGGGCCAACGTCCTGACTTTC
CASSLVVHSGANVLTF
>TRBV7-9|13|.|TRBJ1-1|.
TGTGCCAGCAGCATGACAGCAATAACTGAAGCTTTCTTT
CASSMTAITEAFF
>TRBV6-5|13|.|TRBJ2-5|.
TGTGCCAGCAGCGGGGGTTTCCAAGAGACCCAGTACTTC
CASSGGFQETQYF
>TRBV29-1|13|.|TRBJ1-2|.
TGCAGCGACGTAGACAGGACGGAATATGGCTACACCTTC
CSDVDRTEYGYTF